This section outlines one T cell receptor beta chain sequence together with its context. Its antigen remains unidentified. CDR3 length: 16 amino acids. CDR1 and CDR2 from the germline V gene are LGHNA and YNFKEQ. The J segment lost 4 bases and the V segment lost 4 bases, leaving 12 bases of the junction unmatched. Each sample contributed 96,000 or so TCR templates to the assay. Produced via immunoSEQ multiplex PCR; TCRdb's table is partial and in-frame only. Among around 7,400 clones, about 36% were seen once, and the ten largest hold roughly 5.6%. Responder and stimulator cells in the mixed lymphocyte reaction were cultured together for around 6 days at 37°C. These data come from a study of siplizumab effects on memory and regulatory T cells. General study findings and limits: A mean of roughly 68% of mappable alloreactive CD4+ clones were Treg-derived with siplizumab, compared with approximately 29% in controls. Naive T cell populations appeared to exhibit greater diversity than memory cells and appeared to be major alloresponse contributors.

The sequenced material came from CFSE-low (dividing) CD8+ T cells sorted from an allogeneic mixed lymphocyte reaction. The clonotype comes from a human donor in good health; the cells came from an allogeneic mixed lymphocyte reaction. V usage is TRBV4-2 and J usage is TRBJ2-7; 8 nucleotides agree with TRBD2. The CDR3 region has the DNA TGTGCCAGCAGCCTCAAAAGCGGGAGAGCATGGTACGAGCAGTACTTC. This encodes CASSLKSGRAWYEQYF.